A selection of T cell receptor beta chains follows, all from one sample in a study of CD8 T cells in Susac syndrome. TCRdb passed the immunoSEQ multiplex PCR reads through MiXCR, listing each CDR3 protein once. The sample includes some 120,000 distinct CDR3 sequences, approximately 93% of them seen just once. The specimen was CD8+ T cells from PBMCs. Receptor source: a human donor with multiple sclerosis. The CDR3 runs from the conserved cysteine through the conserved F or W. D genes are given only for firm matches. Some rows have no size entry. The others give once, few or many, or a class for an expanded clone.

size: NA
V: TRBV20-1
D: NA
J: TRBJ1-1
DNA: TGCAGTGCTAGAGACCTTGGAGGTCGAGGAACTGAAGCTTTCTTT
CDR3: CSARDLGGRGTEAFF

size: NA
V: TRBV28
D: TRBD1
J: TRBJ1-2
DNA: TGTGCCAGCACCCCAGGGGGCTATGGCTACACCTTC
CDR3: CASTPGGYGYTF

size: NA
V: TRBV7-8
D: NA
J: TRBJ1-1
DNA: TGTGCCAGCAGCGTCGTACAGCTGGCGAAAGCTTTCTTT
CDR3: CASSVVQLAKAFF

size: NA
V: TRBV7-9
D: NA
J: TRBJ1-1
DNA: TGTGCCAGCAGCTCTGTTGAGGATGACACTGAAGCTTTCTTT
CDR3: CASSSVEDDTEAFF

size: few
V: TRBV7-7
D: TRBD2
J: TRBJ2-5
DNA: TGTGCCAGCAGCCAGGGACTAGCGGGGGGGGAGACCCAGTACTTC
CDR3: CASSQGLAGGETQYF

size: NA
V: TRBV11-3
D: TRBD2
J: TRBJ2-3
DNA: TGTGCCAGCAGTAGCGGGGGGGCTACAGATACGCAGTATTTT
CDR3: CASSSGGATDTQYF

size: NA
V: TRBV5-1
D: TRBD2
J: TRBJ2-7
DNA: TGCGCCAGCAGCTTGGGTAGCGGGGGTACACTATCCTACGAGCAGTACTTC
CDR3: CASSLGSGGTLSYEQYF

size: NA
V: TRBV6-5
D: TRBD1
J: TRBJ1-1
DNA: TGTGCCAGCAGAAGGACAGGGTACACTGAAGCTTTCTTT
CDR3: CASRRTGYTEAFF

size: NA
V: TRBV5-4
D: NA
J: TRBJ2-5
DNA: TGTGCCAGCAGCTTGGAGGGGGGGCCCGGGGAGACCCAGTACTTC
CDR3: CASSLEGGPGETQYF

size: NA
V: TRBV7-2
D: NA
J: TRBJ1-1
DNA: TGTGCCAGCAGCCTCTCCCGGGGCCGGTTGAACACTGAAGCTTTCTTT
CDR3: CASSLSRGRLNTEAFF

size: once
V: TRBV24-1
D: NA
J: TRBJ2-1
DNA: TGTGCCACCAGTGATCCCCGAATCTACAATGAGCAGTTCTTC
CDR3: CATSDPRIYNEQFF

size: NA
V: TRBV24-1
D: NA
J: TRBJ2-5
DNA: TGTGCCACCAGTGATTTGGCAGGATCAGGGGAGACCCAGTACTTC
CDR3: CATSDLAGSGETQYF

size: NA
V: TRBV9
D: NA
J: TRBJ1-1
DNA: TGTGCCAGCAGCCCCACAATAAAGATGACTGAAGCTTTCTTT
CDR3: CASSPTIKMTEAFF

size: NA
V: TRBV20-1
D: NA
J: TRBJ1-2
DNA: TGCAGTGCTAGGAGCCCCTTAGTTGGCTACACCTTC
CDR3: CSARSPLVGYTF

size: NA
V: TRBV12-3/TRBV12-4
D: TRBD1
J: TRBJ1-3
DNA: TGTGCCAGCAGTACGGACAGGGTCACCATATATTTT
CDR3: CASSTDRVTIYF

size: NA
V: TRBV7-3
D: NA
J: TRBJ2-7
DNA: TGTGCCAGCAGCTCTTATAGGGGGGCGGACGAGCAGTACTTC
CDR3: CASSSYRGADEQYF

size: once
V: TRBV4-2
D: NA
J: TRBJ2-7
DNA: TGTGCCAGCAGCCAAGACGGGTCTATAGGTTACGAGCAGTACTTC
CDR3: CASSQDGSIGYEQYF

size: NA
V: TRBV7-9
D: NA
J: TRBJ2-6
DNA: TGTGCCAGCAGCCCCCGACAGGTCGGGAGCTCTGGGGCCAACGTCCTGACTTTC
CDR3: CASSPRQVGSSGANVLTF

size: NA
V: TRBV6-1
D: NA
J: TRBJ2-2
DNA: TGTGCCAGCAGTGAAAAATCGGCGGGAAAAAACACCGGGGAGCTGTTTTTT
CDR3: CASSEKSAGKNTGELFF

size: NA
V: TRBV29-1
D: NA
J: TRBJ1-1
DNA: TGCAGCGTTGAAGATGATGGGAGGGCGAACACTGAAGCTTTCTTT
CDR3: CSVEDDGRANTEAFF

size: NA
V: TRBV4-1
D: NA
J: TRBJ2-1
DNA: TGCGCCAGCAGGGTGGTGGGGGGAAGTCTCAATGAGCAGTTCTTC
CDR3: CASRVVGGSLNEQFF

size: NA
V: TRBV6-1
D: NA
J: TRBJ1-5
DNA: TGTGCCAGCAGTGATCTATACAGGGTTCAGCCCCAGCATTTT
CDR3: CASSDLYRVQPQHF

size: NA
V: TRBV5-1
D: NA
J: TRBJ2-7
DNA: TGCGCCAGCCACCTTAGACCGGGACCGACATCTGAGCAGTACTTC
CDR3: CASHLRPGPTSEQYF

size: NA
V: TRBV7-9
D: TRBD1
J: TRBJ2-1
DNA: TGTGCCAGCAGCTTCCGACAGGGGGCGATCGGCAATGAGCAGTTCTTC
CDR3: CASSFRQGAIGNEQFF

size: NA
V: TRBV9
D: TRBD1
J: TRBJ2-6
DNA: TGTGCCAGCAGCGTGGACAGGTCCGCGGAGGTCCTGACTTTC
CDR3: CASSVDRSAEVLTF

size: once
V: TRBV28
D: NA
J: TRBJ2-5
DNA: TGTGCCAGCAGTTTATGGGGCGAAGAGACCCAGTACTTC
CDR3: CASSLWGEETQYF

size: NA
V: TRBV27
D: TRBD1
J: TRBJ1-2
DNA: TGTGCCAGCAGAACAGGGGGCTATGGCTACACCTTC
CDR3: CASRTGGYGYTF

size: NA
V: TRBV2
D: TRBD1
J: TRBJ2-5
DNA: TGTGCCAGCAGATCTCTACGGGACAGGGGGGGGAGAAGGAACCAAGAGACCCAGTACTTC
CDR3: CASRSLRDRGGRRNQETQYF

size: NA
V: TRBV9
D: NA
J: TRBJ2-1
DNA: TGTGCCAGCAGCGTAGAAAATGGACTCAATGAGCAGTTCTTC
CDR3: CASSVENGLNEQFF

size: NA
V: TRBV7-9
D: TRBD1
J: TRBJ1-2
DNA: TGTGCCAGCAGCTCCCTCCGGGACAGGGGGAACGGGAACTATGGCTACACCTTC
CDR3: CASSSLRDRGNGNYGYTF

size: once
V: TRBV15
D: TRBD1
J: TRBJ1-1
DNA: TGTGCCACCAGCCGAGACAGGGGTCGGAACACTGAAGCTTTCTTT
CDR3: CATSRDRGRNTEAFF

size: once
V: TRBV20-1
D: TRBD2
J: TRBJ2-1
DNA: TGCAGTGCGACGGACACTAGCGGGAACAATGAGCAGTTCTTC
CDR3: CSATDTSGNNEQFF

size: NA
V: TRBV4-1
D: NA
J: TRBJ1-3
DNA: TGCGCCAGCAGCCACGTAACAACAGGACCCTCTGGAAACACCATATATTTT
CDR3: CASSHVTTGPSGNTIYF

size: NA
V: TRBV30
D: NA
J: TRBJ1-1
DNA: TGTGCCTGGAATGCGGGCATGAACACTGAAGCTTTCTTT
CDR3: CAWNAGMNTEAFF

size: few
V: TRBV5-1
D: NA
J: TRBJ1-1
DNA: TGCGCCAGCAGCTACAGGACACCGGGCACTGAAGCTTTCTTT
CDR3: CASSYRTPGTEAFF

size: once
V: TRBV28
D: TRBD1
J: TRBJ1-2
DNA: TGTGCCAGCAGTTGGGACAGGGAGGTACAAGGCTACACCTTC
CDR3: CASSWDREVQGYTF

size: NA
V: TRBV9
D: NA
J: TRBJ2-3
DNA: TGTGCCAGCAGCGTAGTCTCAGGGGAGGGCACAGATACGCAGTATTTT
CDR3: CASSVVSGEGTDTQYF

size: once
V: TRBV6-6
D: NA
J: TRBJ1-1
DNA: TGTGCCAGCAACCAACAGAGATTCCCGAACACTGAAGCTTTCTTT
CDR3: CASNQQRFPNTEAFF

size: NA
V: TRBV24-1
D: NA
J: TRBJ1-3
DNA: TGTGCCACCAGTGGCCAGCCCGAAAGCTCTGGAAACACCATATATTTT
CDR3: CATSGQPESSGNTIYF

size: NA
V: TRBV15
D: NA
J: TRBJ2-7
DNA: TGTGCCACCAGCCCCAAGGTCGGGTCCTACGAGCAGTACTTC
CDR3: CATSPKVGSYEQYF

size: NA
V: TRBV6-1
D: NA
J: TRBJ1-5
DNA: TGTGCTACTCAGACAGTACTAAATCAGCCCCAGCATTTT
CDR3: CATQTVLNQPQHF

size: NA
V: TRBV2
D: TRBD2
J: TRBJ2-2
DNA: TGTGCCAGCAGCCAATCGGGACTAGTAGGCGGGGAGCTGTTTTTT
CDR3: CASSQSGLVGGELFF

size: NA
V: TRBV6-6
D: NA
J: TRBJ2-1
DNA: TGTGCCAGCACCTACCTGGGGGCGACAAGCTACAATGAGCAGTTCTTC
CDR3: CASTYLGATSYNEQFF

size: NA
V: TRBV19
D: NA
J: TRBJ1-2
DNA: TGTGCCAGTACCTCTCGGACCAAAAGATACTATGGCTACACCTTC
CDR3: CASTSRTKRYYGYTF

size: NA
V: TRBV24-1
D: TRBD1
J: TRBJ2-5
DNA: TGTGCCACCAGTGATCGGGACAGGGGTCCCCAAGAGACCCAGTACTTC
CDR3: CATSDRDRGPQETQYF

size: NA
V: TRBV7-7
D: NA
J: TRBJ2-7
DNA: TGTGCCAGCAGCTTAGCCAGGGGCCACGAGCAGTACTTC
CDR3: CASSLARGHEQYF

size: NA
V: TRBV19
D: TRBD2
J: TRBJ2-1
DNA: TGTGCCAGTAGGCTAGCGGGGAGCTCCTACAATGAGCAGTTCTTC
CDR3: CASRLAGSSYNEQFF

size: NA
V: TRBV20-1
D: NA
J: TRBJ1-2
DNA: TGCAGGGGCCCTAGTGATTATGGCTACACCTTC
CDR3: CRGPSDYGYTF

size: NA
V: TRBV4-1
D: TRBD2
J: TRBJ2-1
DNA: TGCGCCAGCAGCCCGATAGTAGGACTAGCAGACTACAATGAGCAGTTCTTC
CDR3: CASSPIVGLADYNEQFF